The 28 T cell receptor beta chains listed next were all sequenced from one sample in a study of cytomegalovirus exposure and HLA in healthy donors. PCR used 60 Vbeta primers and 13 Jbeta primers. The method was immunoSEQ multiplex PCR; TCRdb's version includes in-frame clones alone and lacks a portion of them. The sample includes tens of thousands of clones, approximately 64% seen only once; the top ten take around 5.6%. The sequencing input was PBMCs. The receptors were sampled from a boy younger than 18 in good health and CMV-seropositive.

J is TRBJ1-4 and V is TRBV7-9, with no clear D. Trimming stripped 4 bases from V and 8 bases from J, with 5 bases between. Germline CDR1 is SEHNR and CDR2 is FQNEAQ (reference sequence). This CDR3 region has 11 residues. The CDR3 is CASSSEEKLFF. The CDR3 nucleotides read TGTGCCAGCAGCTCAGAAGAAAAACTGTTTTTT.

This rearrangement joins TRBV9 to TRBJ2-5; weak D call: TRBD1 (5 bases). Trimming removed 0 bases from V and 4 bases from J, with 19 bases in between. There are 17 residues in the CDR3. Germline values: CDR1 SGDLS, CDR2 YYNGEE. CDR3 DNA sequence: TGTGCCAGCAGCGTAGGAATGGACATAAGAGTCGGAGAGACCCAGTACTTC. This translates into CASSVGMDIRVGETQYF.

The J gene is TRBJ2-7, the V gene TRBV9, with TRBD1 matching 7 bases. V lost 0 bases to trimming and J lost 2 bases; unmatched junction nucleotides: 2. The length of the CDR3 is 14 residues. Germline CDR1 SGDLS, CDR2 YYNGEE. CDR3 sequence reads: CASSVDQGAYEQYF. Written as DNA, the CDR3 is TGTGCCAGCAGCGTAGACCAGGGGGCCTACGAGCAGTACTTC.

The chain uses TRBV29-1 and TRBJ2-5, with D possibly TRBD2 on 6 matching bases. This CDR3 region has 12 residues. The V gene lost 6 bases and the J gene lost 7 bases, with 15 bases spanning the gap. Germline CDR1 reads SQVTM; CDR2 reads ANQGSEA. In nucleotides, the CDR3 is TGCAGCGTACTCCTTCCCGGGGGGACCCAGTACTTC. Translated: CSVLLPGGTQYF.

V usage is TRBV7-9 and J usage is TRBJ1-1; D remains ambiguous. CDR1 is SEHNR, CDR2 FQNEAQ, per germline (reference sequence). Deletions cut 6 bases from V and 3 bases from J, with 5 bases between. This CDR3 comprises 11 residues. CDR3 loop: CASSPDTEAFF. CDR3 coding DNA: TGTGCCAGCAGTCCGGACACTGAAGCTTTCTTT.

The rearrangement links TRBV19 to TRBJ1-5; 9 nucleotides align to TRBD1. The CDR3 loop spans 16 amino acids. The germline V gene encodes CDR1 LNHDA and CDR2 SQIVND (reference sequence). V was clipped by 3 bases and J by 1 base; unmatched bases: 4. The CDR3 sequence: CASSMRTGVSNQPQHF. DNA for the CDR3: TGTGCCAGTAGTATGCGGACAGGGGTAAGCAATCAGCCCCAGCATTTT.

CDR3 sequence (DNA): TGTGCCAGCTCACCCCCGGGACAGGGTGGCTCTGGGGCCAACGTCCTGACTTTC. It codes for CASSPPGQGGSGANVLTF. V is TRBV18 and J is TRBJ2-6; 9 bases are a match to TRBD1. The CDR3 is 18 residues long. Germline CDR1 reads KGHSH; CDR2 reads LQKENI. The junction had 6 bases not matched to a gene; V was cut back by 3 bases and J by 0 bases.

The CDR3 region has the DNA TGTGCCAGCAGCTTATCAAACTACCACTCCTACGAGCAGTACTTC. Protein sequence: CASSLSNYHSYEQYF. This chain links TRBV13 with TRBJ2-7, with D hard to call. V lost 2 bases and J lost 0, with 11 bases in between. Germline lookup yields CDR1 PRHDT and CDR2 FYEKMQ (reference sequence). The CDR3 covers 15 residues.

This clone was recorded a few times. This sequence joins TRBV7-3 and TRBJ2-2; D is undetermined. This CDR3 spans 13 amino acids. V was cut by 3 bases and J by 4 bases, with 6 bases left in between. Germline V lookup: CDR1 SGHTA, CDR2 FQGTGA. The CDR3 loop reads CASSFGLTGELFF. The CDR3, as DNA: TGTGCCAGCAGCTTTGGGCTCACCGGGGAGCTGTTTTTT.

The chain is built from TRBV29-1 and TRBJ1-2; 7 bases line up with TRBD1. In germline, CDR1 is SQVTM, CDR2 ANQGSEA. The V and J ends lost 5 bases and 8 bases, in that order; junction bases with no gene match: 14. This CDR3 region has 14 residues. The CDR3 protein is CSVSVDRVAGGYTF. CDR3 bases: TGCAGCGTTTCAGTTGACAGGGTGGCAGGAGGCTACACCTTC.

The chain is built from TRBV27 and TRBJ1-2, with a weak D call TRBD1 (6 bases). V gave up 3 bases and J gave up 5 bases, with 13 bases separating them. Germline CDR1 reads MNHEY; CDR2 reads SMNVEV (reference sequence). The CDR3 totals 14 residues. CDR3 DNA sequence: TGTGCCAGCAGTTTTGGGGGGGCGGGATATGGCTACACCTTC. It yields the protein CASSFGGAGYGYTF.

The chain links TRBV7-8 to TRBJ2-5; 7 nucleotides align to TRBD2. The CDR3 is made up of 13 amino acids. Germline trimming cut 8 bases from V and 5 bases from J; bases unmatched to any gene: 8. Germline V lookup: CDR1 SGHVS, CDR2 FQNEAQ. CDR3 protein: CASLIAGGETQYF. The CDR3 nucleotides read TGTGCCAGCCTTATAGCGGGCGGGGAGACCCAGTACTTC.

The gene calls are TRBV7-2 and TRBJ2-5; 14 bases are a match to TRBD2. V was pared by 6 bases and J by 5 bases, with 8 bases of the junction left unmatched. The CDR3 runs to 16 residues. Germline-derived CDR1 and CDR2 are SGHTA and FQGNSA. The CDR3 nucleotides read TGTGCCAGCAGAGGACCGGGACTAGCGGGAGCGGAGACCCAGTACTTC. Translating gives CASRGPGLAGAETQYF.

This clone was seen a handful of times. J is TRBJ1-2 and V is TRBV4-3; TRBD1 matches 8 bases. Germline V CDR1 and CDR2: LGHNA, YSLEER. With 3 bases clipped from V and 8 bases from J, the junction kept 8 bases outside the gene matches. The CDR3 sequence is 14 residues long. The chain's CDR3 is CASSQGAWDRGYTF. Written as DNA, the CDR3 is TGCGCCAGCAGCCAGGGAGCCTGGGACAGGGGCTACACCTTC.

J is TRBJ1-4 and V is TRBV5-1; 7 nucleotides align to TRBD1. CDR3 size: 14 residues. J was trimmed by 5 bases and V by 4 bases; bases with no gene match: 5. Germline CDR1 SGHRS, CDR2 YFSETQ. The DNA for the CDR3 is TGCGCCAGCAGCGTCGGGACAGCAAATGAAAAACTGTTTTTT. This sequence encodes CASSVGTANEKLFF. Looking up the rest from reference TRBV5-1 and TRBJ1-4 gives the full variable domain: KAGVTQTPRYLIKTRGQQVTLSCSPISGHRSVSWYQQTPGQGLQFLFEYFSETQRNKGNFPGRFSGRQFSNSRSEMNVSTLELGDSALYLCASSVGTANEKLFFGSGTQLSVL.

This sequence joins TRBV19 and TRBJ1-5; D possibly corresponds to TRBD1 (5 bases). The CDR3 has 17 amino acids. CDR1 is LNHDA, CDR2 SQIVND, per germline (reference sequence). V shed 4 bases and J shed 2 bases, with 18 bases lying between them. The CDR3 region is CASSTRAGGIGNQPQHF. CDR3 DNA: TGTGCCAGTAGTACTCGGGCGGGGGGTATAGGCAATCAGCCCCAGCATTTT.

A word on this clone: The same CDR3 arises from other DNA sequences in this sample as well. The rearrangement uses TRBV7-9 and TRBJ1-5; D possibly corresponds to TRBD1 (5 bases). Germline-derived CDR1 and CDR2 are SEHNR and FQNEAQ (reference sequence). There are 15 residues in the CDR3. With 0 bases removed from V and 0 bases from J, the gap between germline ends came to 6 bases. CDR3 in DNA: TGTGCCAGCAGCTTAGCGGGGGGTAGCAATCAGCCCCAGCATTTT. Translated, it gives CASSLAGGSNQPQHF.

The chain uses TRBV4-3 and TRBJ2-7; maybe TRBD1 (6 bases). Germline CDR1 is LGHNA and CDR2 is YSLEER. The CDR3 totals 17 residues. Trimming cost V 1 base and J 2 bases, with 18 bases left between them. CDR3 nucleotides: TGCGCCAGCAGCCAAGGGATTCAGGGGCCCATCCCCTACGAGCAGTACTTC. Translated, it gives CASSQGIQGPIPYEQYF.

The rearrangement uses TRBV7-2 and TRBJ2-5; tentative D call: TRBD2 (5 bases). This CDR3 is 11 amino acids long. V was clipped by 7 bases and J by 7 bases, with 10 bases between them. Germline loops: CDR1 SGHTA, CDR2 FQGNSA. CDR3 in amino acids: CASNLRGTQYF. The DNA of the CDR3 is TGTGCCAGCAACCTCCGGGGGACCCAGTACTTC.

The CDR3 region has the DNA TGCGCCAGCAGCCAAGATCCTTCCTCGAGCGAGCAGTACTTC. This sequence encodes CASSQDPSSSEQYF. The chain recombines TRBV4-3 with TRBJ2-7; D is uncertain. Germline assignment: CDR1 LGHNA and CDR2 YSLEER. The germline V and J ends were trimmed by 0 bases and 6 bases, with 12 bases remaining between them. This CDR3 is 14 amino acids long.

The DNA for the CDR3 is TGCGCCAGCAGCTTGGTTAGATCCCTCGATACGCAGTATTTT. Encoded protein: CASSLVRSLDTQYF. This chain links TRBV5-1 with TRBJ2-3; D uncertain. The CDR3 sequence is 14 residues long. Germline values: CDR1 SGHRS, CDR2 YFSETQ. The V and J ends lost 0 bases and 6 bases respectively, with 11 bases between them.

The chain couples TRBV30 to TRBJ2-4; 11 positions match TRBD2. Trimming took 8 bases from V and 5 from J; bases not matched to a gene: 20. Germline V gives CDR1 GTSNPN, CDR2 SVGIG (reference sequence). This CDR3 region has 18 residues. CDR3 nucleotide sequence: TGTGCCGTGGACGGACTAGCGGGCCCGCACCCCCAAGAAAACATTCAGTACTTC. Amino acid sequence: CAVDGLAGPHPQENIQYF. The variable domain in full, completed from reference TRBV30 and TRBJ2-4, reads SQTIHQWPATLVQPVGSPLSLECTVEGTSNPNLYWYRQAAGRGLQLLFYSVGIGQISSEVPQNLSASRPQDRQFILSSKKLLLSDSGFYLCAVDGLAGPHPQENIQYFGAGTRLSVL.

This clone was recorded a few times. This chain uses TRBV6-1 with TRBJ1-2, with D tentatively TRBD1 (5 bases). V gave up 2 bases and J gave up 4 bases, with 14 bases separating them. Germline V gene sequence: CDR1 MNHNS, CDR2 SASEGT. This CDR3 has 15 residues. CDR3 residues: CASSELTGGGYGYTF. DNA for the CDR3: TGTGCCAGCAGTGAACTAACCGGGGGTGGCTATGGCTACACCTTC.

This rearrangement joins TRBV7-8 to TRBJ2-3; TRBD2 matches at 9 bases. The ends lost 7 bases at V and 5 bases at J; junction bases unmatched: 10. There are 15 residues in the CDR3. Germline CDR1 is SGHVS and CDR2 is FQNEAQ. CDR3 region: CASTLSGRRKDTQYF. The CDR3 DNA is TGTGCCAGCACCCTAAGCGGGAGGCGGAAAGATACGCAGTATTTT.

This chain connects TRBV6-1 to TRBJ2-5; D call uncertain. The CDR3 has 16 residues. Germline CDR1 and CDR2: MNHNS and SASEGT. The ends were cut back, 3 bases at V and 2 bases at J, with 16 bases in the middle. The CDR3 loop reads CASSEFAVLPQETQYF. CDR3 nucleotides: TGTGCCAGCAGTGAGTTTGCGGTCCTCCCGCAAGAGACCCAGTACTTC.

This clone showed up just a few times. The genes are TRBV5-1 and TRBJ1-4, with D maybe TRBD1 (6 bases). CDR1 is SGHRS, CDR2 YFSETQ, per germline. The V gene lost 3 bases and the J gene lost 6 bases, with 15 bases spanning the gap. This CDR3 is built from 15 residues. CDR3 amino acids: CASSSYGGADEKLFF. As DNA, the CDR3 is TGCGCCAGCAGCTCTTACGGGGGGGCTGATGAAAAACTGTTTTTT. The variable domain in full, with the rest retrieved from reference TRBV5-1 and TRBJ1-4, is KAGVTQTPRYLIKTRGQQVTLSCSPISGHRSVSWYQQTPGQGLQFLFEYFSETQRNKGNFPGRFSGRQFSNSRSEMNVSTLELGDSALYLCASSSYGGADEKLFFGSGTQLSVL.

The rearrangement joins TRBV7-6 to TRBJ1-2; weak D call: TRBD1 (6 bases). Germline assignment: CDR1 SGHVS and CDR2 FNYEAQ. V lost 5 bases to trimming and J lost 7 bases, with 11 bases between them. CDR3 length: 12 residues. The CDR3 region has the DNA TGTGCCAGCAGCGCGAGAGGGGGTGGCTACACCTTC. Protein product: CASSARGGGYTF.

The J gene is TRBJ1-2, the V gene TRBV7-9; no reliable D call. The germline CDR1 and CDR2 sequences are SEHNR and FQNEAQ (reference sequence). The length of the CDR3 is 13 residues. Trimming left V 5 bases short and J 6 bases short, with 13 bases between. The CDR3 DNA follows: TGTGCCAGCAGCCCGGGGATGGTAGATGGCTACACCTTC. As protein: CASSPGMVDGYTF.